There are a few counts of the clone carrying this T cell receptor (beta chain). Its target is unknown. CDR1 is SGDLS and CDR2 is YYNGEE in the germline V gene. V was clipped by 0 bases and J by 7 bases, with 11 bases between them. The CDR3 is 14 amino acids. The data derive from a study of T-cell memory formation after mild COVID-19. On the study more broadly: Each donor largely had its own TCR clusters. Study-wide results and limits: Among contracting clones, CD4+ were mainly CM/EM and CD8+ enriched in EMRA. CD4/CD8 balance held among clones contracting day 15 to 85, and later expanders leaned CD4+.

MiXCR was run by TCRdb on the 5' RACE reads, yielding one entry per CDR3 protein. The profile covers under 600,000 distinct CDR3 sequences, with about 20% appearing a single time and 7% to 9% taken by the ten largest. The receptor's source is an adult woman who had mild COVID-19 (a few samples of this study predate the infection). Cell type and time point are not known. Material for sequencing was PBMCs or a T cell subset sorted from them (not recorded which). The genes are TRBV9 and TRBJ1-5; D remains unclear. This chain's CDR3 is CASSVGRVGQPQHF. CDR3 sequence (DNA): TGTGCCAGCAGCGTAGGGCGGGTGGGACAGCCCCAGCATTTT. Based on the CDR3 plus reference TRBV9 and TRBJ1-5, the full variable domain is DSGVTQTPKHLITATGQRVTLRCSPRSGDLSVYWYQQSLDQGLQFLIQYYNGEERAKGNILERFSAQQFPDLHSELNLSSLELGDSALYFCASSVGRVGQPQHFGDGTRLSIL.